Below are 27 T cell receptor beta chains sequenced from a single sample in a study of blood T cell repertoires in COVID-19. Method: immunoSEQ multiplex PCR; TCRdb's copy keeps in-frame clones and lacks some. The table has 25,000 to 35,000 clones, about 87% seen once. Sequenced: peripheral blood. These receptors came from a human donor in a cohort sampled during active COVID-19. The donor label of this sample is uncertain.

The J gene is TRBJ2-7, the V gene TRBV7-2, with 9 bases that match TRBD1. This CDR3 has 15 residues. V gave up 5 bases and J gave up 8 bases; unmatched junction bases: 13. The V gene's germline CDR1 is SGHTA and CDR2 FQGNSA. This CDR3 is CASSTPGQGSYKQYF. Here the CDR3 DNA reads TGTGCCAGCAGCACCCCGGGACAGGGTTCGTACAAGCAGTACTTC.

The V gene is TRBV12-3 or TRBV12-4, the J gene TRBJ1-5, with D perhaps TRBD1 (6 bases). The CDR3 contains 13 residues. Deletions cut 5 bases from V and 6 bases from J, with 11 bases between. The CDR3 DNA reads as TGTGCCAGCAGTGAGGGGGAACGTCAGCCCCAGCATTTT. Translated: CASSEGERQPQHF.

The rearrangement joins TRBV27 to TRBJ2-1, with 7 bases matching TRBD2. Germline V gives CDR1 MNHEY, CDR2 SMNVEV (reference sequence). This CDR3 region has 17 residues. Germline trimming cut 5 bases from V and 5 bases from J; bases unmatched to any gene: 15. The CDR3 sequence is CASSPRTRHHGNNEQFF. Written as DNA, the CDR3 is TGTGCCAGCAGTCCCCGGACTAGACACCACGGAAACAATGAGCAGTTCTTC.

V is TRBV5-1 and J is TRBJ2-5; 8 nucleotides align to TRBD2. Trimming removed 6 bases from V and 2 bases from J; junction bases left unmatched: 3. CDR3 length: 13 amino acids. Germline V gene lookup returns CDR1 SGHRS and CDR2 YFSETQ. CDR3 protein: CASTRGGQETQYF. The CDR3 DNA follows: TGCGCCAGCACCCGGGGGGGGCAAGAGACCCAGTACTTC.

The CDR3 here is CASSSSVSSYNEQFF. The CDR3 DNA reads as TGCGCCAGCAGCTCTAGCGTCTCCTCCTACAATGAGCAGTTCTTC. The genes are TRBV5-1 and TRBJ2-1; D might be TRBD2 (6 bases). Germline CDR1 reads SGHRS; CDR2 reads YFSETQ. V was trimmed by 3 bases and J by 0 bases, leaving 10 bases between them. The CDR3 loop spans 15 amino acids.

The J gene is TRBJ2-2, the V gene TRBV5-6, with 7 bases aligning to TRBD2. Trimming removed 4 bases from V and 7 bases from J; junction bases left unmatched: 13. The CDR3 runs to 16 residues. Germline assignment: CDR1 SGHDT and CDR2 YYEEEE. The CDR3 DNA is TGTGCCAGCAGCCCCCTTGCGGGGAGGGCCATCGGGGAGCTGTTTTTT. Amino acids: CASSPLAGRAIGELFF.

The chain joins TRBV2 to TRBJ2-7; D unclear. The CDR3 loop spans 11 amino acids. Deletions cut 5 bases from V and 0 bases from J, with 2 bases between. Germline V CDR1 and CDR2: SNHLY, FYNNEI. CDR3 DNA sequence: TGTGCCAGCAGTCTCTCCTACGAGCAGTACTTC. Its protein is CASSLSYEQYF.

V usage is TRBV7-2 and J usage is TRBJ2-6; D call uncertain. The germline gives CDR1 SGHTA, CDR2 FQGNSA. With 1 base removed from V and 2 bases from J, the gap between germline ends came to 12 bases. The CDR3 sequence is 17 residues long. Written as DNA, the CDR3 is TGTGCCAGCAGCTTAGTTCCCCCCCGGGCTGGGGCCAACGTCCTGACTTTC. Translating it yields CASSLVPPRAGANVLTF.

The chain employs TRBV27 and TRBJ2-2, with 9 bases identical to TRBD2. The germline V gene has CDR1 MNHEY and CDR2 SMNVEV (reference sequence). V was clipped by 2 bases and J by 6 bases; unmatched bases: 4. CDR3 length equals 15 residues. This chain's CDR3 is CASSLLAGMAGELFF. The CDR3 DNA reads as TGTGCCAGCAGTTTACTAGCGGGAATGGCCGGGGAGCTGTTTTTT.

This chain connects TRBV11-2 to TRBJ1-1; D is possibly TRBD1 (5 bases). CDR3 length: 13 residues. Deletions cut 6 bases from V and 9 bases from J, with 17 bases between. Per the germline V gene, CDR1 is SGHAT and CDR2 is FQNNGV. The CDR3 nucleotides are TGTGCCAGCAGACCAACCGGGCCAGGGAAAGCTTTCTTT. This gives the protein CASRPTGPGKAFF.

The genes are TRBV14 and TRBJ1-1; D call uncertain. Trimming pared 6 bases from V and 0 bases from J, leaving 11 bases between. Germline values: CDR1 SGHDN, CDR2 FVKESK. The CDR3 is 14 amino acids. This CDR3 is CASSHSPMNTEAFF. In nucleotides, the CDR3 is TGTGCCAGCAGTCACAGCCCCATGAACACTGAAGCTTTCTTT.

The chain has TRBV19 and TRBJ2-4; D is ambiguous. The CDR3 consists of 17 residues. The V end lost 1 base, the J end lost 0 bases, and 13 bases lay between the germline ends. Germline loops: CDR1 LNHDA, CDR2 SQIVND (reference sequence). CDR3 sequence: CASSIGVTDLAKNIQYF. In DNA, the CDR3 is TGTGCCAGTAGTATAGGGGTAACAGACCTAGCCAAAAACATTCAGTACTTC.

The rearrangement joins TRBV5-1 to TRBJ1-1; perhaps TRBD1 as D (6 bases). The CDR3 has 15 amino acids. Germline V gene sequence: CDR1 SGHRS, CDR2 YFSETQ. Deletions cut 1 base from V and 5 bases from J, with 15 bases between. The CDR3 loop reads CASSLRAGAGTEAFF. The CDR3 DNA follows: TGCGCCAGCAGCTTGCGGGCAGGGGCAGGGACTGAAGCTTTCTTT.

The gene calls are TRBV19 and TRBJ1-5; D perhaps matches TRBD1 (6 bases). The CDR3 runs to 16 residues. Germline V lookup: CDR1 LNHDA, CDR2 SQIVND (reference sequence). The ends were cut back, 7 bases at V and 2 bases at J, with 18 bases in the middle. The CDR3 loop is CASTPTGLRRNQPQHF. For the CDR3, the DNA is TGTGCCAGTACACCAACAGGGTTGAGGCGCAATCAGCCCCAGCATTTT.

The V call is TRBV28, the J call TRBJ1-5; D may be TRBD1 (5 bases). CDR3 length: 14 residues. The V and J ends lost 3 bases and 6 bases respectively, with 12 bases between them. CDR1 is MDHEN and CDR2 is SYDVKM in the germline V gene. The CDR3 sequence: CASSLAGSGQPQHF. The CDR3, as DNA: TGTGCCAGCAGTTTGGCAGGGTCGGGTCAGCCCCAGCATTTT.

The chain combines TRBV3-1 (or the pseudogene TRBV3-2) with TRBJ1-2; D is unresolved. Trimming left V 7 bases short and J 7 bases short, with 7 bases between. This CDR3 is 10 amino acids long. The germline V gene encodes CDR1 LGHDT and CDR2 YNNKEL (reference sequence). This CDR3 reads CASTFSGYTF. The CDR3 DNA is TGTGCCAGCACCTTTTCTGGCTACACCTTC.

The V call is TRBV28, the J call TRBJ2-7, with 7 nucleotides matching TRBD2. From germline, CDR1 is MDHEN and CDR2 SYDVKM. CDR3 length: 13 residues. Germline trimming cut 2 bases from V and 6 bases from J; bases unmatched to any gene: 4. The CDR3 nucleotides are TGTGCCAGCAGTTTACATGGGAGGGGCGAGCAGTACTTC. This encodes CASSLHGRGEQYF.

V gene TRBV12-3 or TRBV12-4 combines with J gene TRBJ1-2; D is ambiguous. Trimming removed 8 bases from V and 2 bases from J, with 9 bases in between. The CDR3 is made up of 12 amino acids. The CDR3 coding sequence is TGTGCCAGCGGCAGGTCGAACTATGGCTACACCTTC. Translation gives CASGRSNYGYTF.

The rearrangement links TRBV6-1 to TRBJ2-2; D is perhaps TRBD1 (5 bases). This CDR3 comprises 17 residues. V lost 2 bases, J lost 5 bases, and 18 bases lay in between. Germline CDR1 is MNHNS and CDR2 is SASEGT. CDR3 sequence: CASSERAGPTRTGELFF. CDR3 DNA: TGTGCCAGCAGTGAAAGGGCAGGGCCCACGAGGACCGGGGAGCTGTTTTTT.

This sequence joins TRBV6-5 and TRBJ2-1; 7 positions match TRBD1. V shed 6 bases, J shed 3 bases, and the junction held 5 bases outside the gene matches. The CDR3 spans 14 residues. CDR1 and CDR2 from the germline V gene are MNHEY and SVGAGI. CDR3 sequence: CASRYNRGYNEQFF. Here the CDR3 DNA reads TGTGCCAGCAGATACAACAGGGGCTACAATGAGCAGTTCTTC.

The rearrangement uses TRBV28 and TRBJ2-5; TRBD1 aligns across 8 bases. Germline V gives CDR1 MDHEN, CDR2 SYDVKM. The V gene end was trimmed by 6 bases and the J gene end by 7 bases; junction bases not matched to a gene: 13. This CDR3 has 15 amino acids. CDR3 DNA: TGTGCCAGCAGAGTTTCAGGGGGCGGCCCGGGGACCCAGTACTTC. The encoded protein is CASRVSGGGPGTQYF.

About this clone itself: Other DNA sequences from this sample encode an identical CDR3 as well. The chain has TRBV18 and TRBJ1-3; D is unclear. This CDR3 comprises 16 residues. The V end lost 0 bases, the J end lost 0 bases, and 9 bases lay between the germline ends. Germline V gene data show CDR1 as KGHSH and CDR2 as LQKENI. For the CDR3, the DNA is TGTGCCAGCTCACCACCGAGGAAGAGCTCTGGAAACACCATATATTTT. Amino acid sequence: CASSPPRKSSGNTIYF.

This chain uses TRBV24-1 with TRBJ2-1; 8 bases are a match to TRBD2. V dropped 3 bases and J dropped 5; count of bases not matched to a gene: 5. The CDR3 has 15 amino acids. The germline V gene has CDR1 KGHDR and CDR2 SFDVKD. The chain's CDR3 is CATSDGLAGHNEQFF. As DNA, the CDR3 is TGTGCCACCAGTGATGGCCTAGCGGGCCACAATGAGCAGTTCTTC.

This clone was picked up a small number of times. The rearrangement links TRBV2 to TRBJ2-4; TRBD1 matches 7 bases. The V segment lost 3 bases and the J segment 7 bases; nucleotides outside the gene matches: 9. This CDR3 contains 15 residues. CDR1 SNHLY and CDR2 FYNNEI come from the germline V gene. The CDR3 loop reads CASSDRTGGNNIQYF. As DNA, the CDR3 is TGTGCCAGCAGTGATAGGACAGGTGGGAATAACATTCAGTACTTC. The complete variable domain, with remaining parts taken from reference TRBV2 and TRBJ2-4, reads EPEVTQTPSHQVTQMGQEVILRCVPISNHLYFYWYRQILGQKVEFLVSFYNNEISEKSEIFDDQFSVERPDGSNFTLKIRSTKLEDSAMYFCASSDRTGGNNIQYFGAGTRLSVL.

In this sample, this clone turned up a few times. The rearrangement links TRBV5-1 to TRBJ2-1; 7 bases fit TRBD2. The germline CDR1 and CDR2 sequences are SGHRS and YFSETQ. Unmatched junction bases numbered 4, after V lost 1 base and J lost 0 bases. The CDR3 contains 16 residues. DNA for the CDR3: TGCGCCAGCAGCTTGCTCGGCGGGAGCTCCTACAATGAGCAGTTCTTC. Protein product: CASSLLGGSSYNEQFF.

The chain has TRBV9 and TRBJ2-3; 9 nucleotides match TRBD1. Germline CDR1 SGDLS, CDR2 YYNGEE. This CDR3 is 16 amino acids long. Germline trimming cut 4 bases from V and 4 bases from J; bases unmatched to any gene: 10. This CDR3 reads CASSPPGQGLADTQYF. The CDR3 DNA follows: TGTGCCAGCAGCCCTCCGGGACAGGGATTGGCAGATACGCAGTATTTT.

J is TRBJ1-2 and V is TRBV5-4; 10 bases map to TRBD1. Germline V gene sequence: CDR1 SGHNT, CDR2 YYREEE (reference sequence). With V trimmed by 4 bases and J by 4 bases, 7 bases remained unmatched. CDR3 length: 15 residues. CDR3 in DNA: TGTGCCAGCAGCGATGCGACAGGGGGCGGCTATGGCTACACCTTC. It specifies CASSDATGGGYGYTF.